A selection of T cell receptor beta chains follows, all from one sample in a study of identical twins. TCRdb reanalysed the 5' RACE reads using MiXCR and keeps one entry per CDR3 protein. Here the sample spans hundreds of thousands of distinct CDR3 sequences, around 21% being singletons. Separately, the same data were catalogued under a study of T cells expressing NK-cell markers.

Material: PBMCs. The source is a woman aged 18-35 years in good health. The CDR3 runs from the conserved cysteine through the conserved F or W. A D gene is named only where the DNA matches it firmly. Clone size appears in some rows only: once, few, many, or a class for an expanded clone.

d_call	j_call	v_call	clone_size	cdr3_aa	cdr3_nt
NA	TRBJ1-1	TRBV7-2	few	CASSLLQGFTEAFF	TGTGCCAGCAGCCTATTACAGGGCTTCACTGAAGCTTTCTTT
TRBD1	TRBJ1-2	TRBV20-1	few	CSARDATGRYHGYTF	TGCAGTGCTAGAGATGCGACAGGGCGTTATCATGGCTACACCTTC
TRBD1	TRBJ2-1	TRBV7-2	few	CASSLWGQGGNEQFF	TGTGCCAGCAGCTTGTGGGGACAGGGTGGCAATGAGCAGTTCTTC
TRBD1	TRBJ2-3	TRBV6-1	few	CASRLDRTSTDTQYF	TGTGCCAGCAGACTGGACAGGACTAGCACAGATACGCAGTATTTT
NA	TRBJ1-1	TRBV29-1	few	CSVAVRGAFF	TGCAGCGTTGCTGTTAGGGGAGCTTTCTTT
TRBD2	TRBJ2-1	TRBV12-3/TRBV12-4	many	CASSPSGRAVNEQFF	TGTGCCAGCAGTCCTAGCGGGAGGGCCGTCAATGAGCAGTTCTTC
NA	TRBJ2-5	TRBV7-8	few	CASNKVLQETQYF	TGTGCCAGCAATAAGGTCCTACAAGAGACCCAGTACTTC
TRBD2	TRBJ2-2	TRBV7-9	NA	CASSTPLAGGPGELFF	TGTGCCAGCAGCACACCCCTAGCGGGGGGGCCCGGGGAGCTGTTTTTT
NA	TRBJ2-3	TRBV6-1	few	CASRTVGTDTQYF	TGTGCCAGCAGGACAGTCGGCACAGATACGCAGTATTTT
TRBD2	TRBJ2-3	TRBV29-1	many	CSVVGTSSLDTQYF	TGCAGCGTTGTGGGGACTAGCTCGCTTGATACGCAGTATTTT
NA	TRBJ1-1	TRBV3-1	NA	CASSPARPGLLTEAFF	TGTGCCAGCAGCCCCGCCCGTCCAGGGCTACTTACTGAAGCTTTCTTT
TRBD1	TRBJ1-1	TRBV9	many	CASSSRTGGNTEAFF	TGTGCCAGCAGCTCCCGGACAGGCGGAAACACTGAAGCTTTCTTT
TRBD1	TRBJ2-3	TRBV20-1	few	CSARDQGASTDTQYF	TGCAGTGCTAGAGACCAGGGGGCGAGCACAGATACGCAGTATTTT
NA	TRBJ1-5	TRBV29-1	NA	CSVVTGRSDQPQHF	TGCAGCGTAGTTACAGGGCGAAGTGATCAGCCCCAGCATTTT
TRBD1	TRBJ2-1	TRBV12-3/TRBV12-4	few	CASRMTGRAYNEQFF	TGTGCCAGCAGAATGACAGGGCGCGCCTACAATGAGCAGTTCTTC
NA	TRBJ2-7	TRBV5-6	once	CASARGSTYEQYF	TGTGCCAGTGCTAGGGGGAGCACCTACGAGCAGTACTTC
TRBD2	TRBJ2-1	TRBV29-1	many	CSVEDRASGRARAYNEQFF	TGCAGCGTTGAAGATCGGGCTAGCGGGAGGGCCCGAGCCTACAATGAGCAGTTCTTC
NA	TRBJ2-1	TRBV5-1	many	CASSWTENEQFF	TGCGCCAGCAGCTGGACAGAAAATGAGCAGTTCTTC
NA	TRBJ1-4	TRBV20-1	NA	CSAKGNEKLFF	TGCAGTGCTAAAGGGAATGAAAAACTGTTTTTT
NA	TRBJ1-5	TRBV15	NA	CATSWDALASQPQHF	TGTGCCACCAGCTGGGACGCCTTAGCCTCCCAGCCCCAGCATTTT
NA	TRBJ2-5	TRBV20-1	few	CSARDNRVLGPETQYF	TGCAGTGCTAGAGACAACAGGGTCTTAGGACCGGAGACCCAGTACTTC
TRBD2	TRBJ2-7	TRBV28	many	CASRGTAAGTYEQYF	TGTGCCAGCAGGGGGACCGCAGCGGGGACCTACGAGCAGTACTTC
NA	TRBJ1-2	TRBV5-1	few	CASSFPGAYGYTF	TGCGCCAGCAGCTTCCCGGGTGCCTATGGCTACACCTTC
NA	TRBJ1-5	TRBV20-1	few	CSAGVGYQPQHF	TGCAGTGCAGGGGTGGGGTATCAGCCCCAGCATTTT
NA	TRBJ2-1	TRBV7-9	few	CASSLANRSNEQFF	TGTGCCAGCAGCTTAGCTAATCGTTCTAATGAGCAGTTCTTC
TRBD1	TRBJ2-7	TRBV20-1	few	CSARLAGTGPSEQYF	TGCAGTGCTAGGTTGGCGGGGACAGGGCCTTCCGAGCAGTACTTC
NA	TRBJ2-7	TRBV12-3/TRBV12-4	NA	CASSYDYSYEQYF	TGTGCCAGCAGCTATGACTATTCCTACGAGCAGTACTTC
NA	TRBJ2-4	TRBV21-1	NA	CASSHTSRGSPGRVAKNIQYF	TGTGCCAGCAGCCATACGTCCCGGGGCAGTCCAGGGCGTGTAGCCAAAAACATTCAGTACTTC
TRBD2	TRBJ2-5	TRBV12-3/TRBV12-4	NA	CASRLSGGWGETQYF	TGTGCCAGCAGGCTTAGCGGGGGTTGGGGAGAGACCCAGTACTTC
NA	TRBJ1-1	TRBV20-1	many	CSVPSLRNTEAFF	TGCAGTGTCCCGAGTTTAAGAAACACTGAAGCTTTCTTT
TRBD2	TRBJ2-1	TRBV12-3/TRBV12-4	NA	CASSPLAGGLFNEQFF	TGTGCCAGCAGTCCTTTAGCGGGAGGGCTATTCAATGAGCAGTTCTTC
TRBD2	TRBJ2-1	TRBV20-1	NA	CSAGSGGANEQFF	TGCAGTGCTGGTAGCGGGGGGGCAAATGAGCAGTTCTTC
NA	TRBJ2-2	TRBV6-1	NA	CASSHYLAGELFF	TGTGCCAGCAGCCATTATCTGGCCGGGGAGCTGTTTTTT
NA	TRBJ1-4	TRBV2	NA	CASRRTEEKLFF	TGTGCCAGCAGGAGGACAGAGGAAAAACTGTTTTTT
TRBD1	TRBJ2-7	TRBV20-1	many	CAGQGVGEQYF	TGCGCAGGACAGGGGGTAGGAGAGCAGTACTTC
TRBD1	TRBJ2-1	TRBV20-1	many	CSAQMTDRGYNEQFF	TGCAGTGCTCAGATGACGGACAGGGGGTACAATGAGCAGTTCTTC
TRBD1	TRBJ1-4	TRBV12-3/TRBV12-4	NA	CASSLTGSREKLFF	TGTGCCAGCAGTTTGACAGGGAGTAGAGAAAAACTGTTTTTT
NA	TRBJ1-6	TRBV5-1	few	CASSAAGVNSPLHF	TGCGCCAGCAGCGCCGCCGGGGTTAATTCACCCCTCCACTTT
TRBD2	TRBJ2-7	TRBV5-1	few	CASSLEHGRVEQYF	TGCGCCAGCAGCTTGGAGCACGGGAGGGTCGAGCAGTACTTC
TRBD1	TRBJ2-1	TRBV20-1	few	CSARDGTADYNEQFF	TGCAGTGCTAGAGACGGGACAGCCGACTACAATGAGCAGTTCTTC
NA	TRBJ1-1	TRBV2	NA	CASTLTAFTEAFF	TGTGCCAGCACCCTGACAGCATTCACTGAAGCTTTCTTT
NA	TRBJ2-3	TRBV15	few	CATSRDRVSTDTQYF	TGTGCCACCAGCAGAGACCGCGTTAGCACAGATACGCAGTATTTT
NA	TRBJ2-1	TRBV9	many	CASSVDQVWYNEQFF	TGTGCCAGCAGCGTAGACCAGGTATGGTACAATGAGCAGTTCTTC
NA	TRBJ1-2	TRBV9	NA	CASSVGNRNYGYTF	TGTGCCAGCAGCGTAGGGAACAGGAACTATGGCTACACCTTC
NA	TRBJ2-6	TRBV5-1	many	CASSLAEGGPSGANVLTF	TGCGCCAGCAGCTTGGCCGAGGGGGGTCCCTCTGGGGCCAACGTCCTGACTTTC
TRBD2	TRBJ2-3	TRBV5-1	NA	CASSLLAGESTDTQYF	TGCGCCAGCAGCTTACTAGCGGGGGAAAGCACAGATACGCAGTATTTT
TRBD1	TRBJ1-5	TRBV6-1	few	CASSGTGNQPQHF	TGTGCCAGCTCCGGGACAGGGAATCAGCCCCAGCATTTT
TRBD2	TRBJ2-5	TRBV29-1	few	CSVKASGGQETQYF	TGCAGCGTTAAGGCTAGCGGGGGGCAAGAGACCCAGTACTTC